This T cell receptor beta chain stems from a study of T-cell reconstitution after alpha-beta-depleted transplantation in children. Unique molecular identifiers featured in how the TCRbeta library was prepared. A single record per CDR3 protein comes from TCRdb applying MiXCR to the PCR reads. The table lists 300,000 to 350,000 distinct CDR3 sequences, 16% of them singletons. Germline V gene data show CDR1 as SGHRS and CDR2 as YFSETQ. V gave up 4 bases and J gave up 4 bases; unmatched junction bases: 9. This CDR3 spans 15 amino acids. The clonotype originates from a male patient between 2 and 9 years old who had a stem cell transplant for acute lymphoblastic leukemia, so the T cells may come from the graft donor. The sample consisted of PBMCs, mostly from graft donor cells, taken 360 days after TCRalphabeta/CD19-depleted stem cell transplant. V usage is TRBV5-1 and J usage is TRBJ1-2; TRBD1 aligns across 8 bases. The CDR3 nucleotides are TGCGCCAGCAGCAGAGGACAGGGTCCCTTCTATGGCTACACCTTC. Amino acid sequence: CASSRGQGPFYGYTF.